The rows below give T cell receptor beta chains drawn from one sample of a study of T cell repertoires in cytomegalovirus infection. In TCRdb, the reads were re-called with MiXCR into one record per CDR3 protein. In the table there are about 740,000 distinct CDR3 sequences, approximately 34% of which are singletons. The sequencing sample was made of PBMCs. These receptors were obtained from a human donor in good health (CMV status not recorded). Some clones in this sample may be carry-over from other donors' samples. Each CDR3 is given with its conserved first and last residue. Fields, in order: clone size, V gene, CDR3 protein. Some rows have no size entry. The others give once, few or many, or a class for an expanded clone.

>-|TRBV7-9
CASSYRQGTTEKLFF
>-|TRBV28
CASNTGSNFYGYTF
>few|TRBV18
CASSANRGGYEQYF
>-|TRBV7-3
CASSLSHMNTEAFF
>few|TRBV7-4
CASSTGQGEQYF
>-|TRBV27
CASSLKGAGNQPQHF
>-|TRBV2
CASMTTGKNTGELFF
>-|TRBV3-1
CASSHLGTATEAFF
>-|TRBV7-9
CASSPLISGELFF
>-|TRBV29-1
CSVGASEPTQYF
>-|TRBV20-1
CSASPPSGGLGDTQYF
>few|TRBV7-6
CASSLVPSNTGELFF
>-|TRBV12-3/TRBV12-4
CATAWAGGEKLFF
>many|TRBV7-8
CASSLFRLNTGELFF
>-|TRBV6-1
CASSEDPGTRAPLHF
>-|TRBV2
CASSPGTVSNQPQHF
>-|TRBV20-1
CSARDSGYTF
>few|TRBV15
CAIGPANQPQHF
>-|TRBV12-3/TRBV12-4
CASSLSGLPTYEQYF
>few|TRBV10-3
CAISETAYSQRGYTF
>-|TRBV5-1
CASSYTSGRLDTQYF
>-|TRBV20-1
CSARRNFWDANYGYTF
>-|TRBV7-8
CASTLEAGRNSPLHF
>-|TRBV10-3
CAISESNTDGGEQYF
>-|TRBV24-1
CATSPHGGQYNEQFF
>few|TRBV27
CASSLLIEGEQYF
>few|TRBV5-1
CASSVETGAADVQYF
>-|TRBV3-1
CASSQDNRQGAYGYTF
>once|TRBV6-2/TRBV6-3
CASSYPGQSYGYPF
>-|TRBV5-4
CASSATGGGAGETQYF
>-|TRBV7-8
CASSLWDRRMFSNQPQHF
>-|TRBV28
CASSSRAGLHTEAFF
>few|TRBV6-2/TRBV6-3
CASSSRQGRANIQYF
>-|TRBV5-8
CASSFFGGSGRDTQYF
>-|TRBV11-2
CASSLNRGSEAFF
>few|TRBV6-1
CASSEIWDRGSGELFF
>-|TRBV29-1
CSVEDGGRWLNTEAFF
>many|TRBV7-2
CASSLDVASGPTDTQYF
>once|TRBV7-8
CASSHPRSSGIYYEQSF
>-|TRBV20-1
CSANRGQAADGYTF
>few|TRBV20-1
CSASNPGRSSYEQYF
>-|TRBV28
CATPGGSGATEAFF
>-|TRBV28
CASSRLRHSYGYTF
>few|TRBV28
CAGRQGSAGELFF
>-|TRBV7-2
CASSLGKNTESFF
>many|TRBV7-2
CASSRAGTAQETQYF
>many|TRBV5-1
CASRRGRALETQYF
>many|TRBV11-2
CASSPTGSTVYNEQFF
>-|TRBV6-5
CASSRIWTGGGETQYF
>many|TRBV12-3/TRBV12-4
CASSLVGNEQFF
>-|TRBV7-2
CASSLGGVWGELFF
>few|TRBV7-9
CASSLVSTASQDTQYF
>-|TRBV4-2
CASSQSLGGNEKLFF
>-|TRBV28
CASSLWGQGGTDTQYF
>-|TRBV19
CASSKGPGQGFQETQYF